The 21 T cell receptor beta chains below were found in one sample sequenced in a study of blood T cell repertoires in COVID-19. Libraries were prepared by immunoSEQ multiplex PCR; TCRdb keeps only in-frame clonotypes and omits some of them. In the table there are 170,000 or so clones, 65% to 90% of which are singletons. Material: peripheral blood. Receptors were obtained from a human donor in a cohort sampled during active COVID-19.

V and J are TRBV2 and TRBJ2-7; TRBD2 aligns across 12 bases. Per germline, CDR1 SNHLY and CDR2 FYNNEI. Trimming cost V 2 bases and J 7 bases; bases outside gene matches: 6. This CDR3 is built from 15 residues. CDR3 amino acids: CASSERLAGVGEQYF. CDR3 nucleotide sequence: TGTGCCAGCAGTGAAAGACTAGCGGGAGTGGGTGAGCAGTACTTC. Looking up the rest from reference TRBV2 and TRBJ2-7 gives the full variable domain: EPEVTQTPSHQVTQMGQEVILRCVPISNHLYFYWYRQILGQKVEFLVSFYNNEISEKSEIFDDQFSVERPDGSNFTLKIRSTKLEDSAMYFCASSERLAGVGEQYFGPGTRLTVT.

The gene calls are TRBV5-8 and TRBJ2-7; no definite D call. Trimming pared 3 bases from V and 1 base from J, leaving 5 bases between. CDR1 SGHTS and CDR2 YDEGEE come from the germline V gene. There are 12 residues in the CDR3. In DNA, the CDR3 is TGTGCCAGCAGCTCTATTTCCTACGAGCAGTACTTC. This codes for CASSSISYEQYF.

This clone has a handful of counts. V is TRBV6-5 and J is TRBJ2-7; 13 bases are shared with TRBD2. The CDR3 is 14 amino acids. Germline V gene data show CDR1 as MNHEY and CDR2 as SVGAGI. Unmatched junction bases numbered 5, after V lost 10 bases and J lost 2 bases. The CDR3 loop is CATSGLAGTYEQYF. In nucleotides, the CDR3 is TGTGCCACCTCGGGACTAGCGGGAACCTACGAGCAGTACTTC.

The chain uses TRBV11-2 and TRBJ2-5, with D maybe TRBD1 (5 bases). Germline V CDR1 and CDR2: SGHAT, FQNNGV. Trimming pared 4 bases from V and 4 bases from J, leaving 10 bases between. The CDR3 loop spans 13 amino acids. This CDR3 is CASSSGLGETQYF. CDR3 nucleotide sequence: TGTGCCAGCAGCTCAGGGTTAGGAGAGACCCAGTACTTC.

This clone was seen a single time. The chain employs TRBV4-2 and TRBJ2-7; 11 nucleotides match TRBD1. This CDR3 region has 16 residues. Germline CDR1 and CDR2: LGHNA and YNFKEQ. V trimming: 0 bases; J trimming: 3 bases; junction bases outside the gene matches: 4. The chain's CDR3 is CASSQDRTGGVYEQYF. CDR3 sequence (DNA): TGTGCCAGCAGCCAAGATCGGACAGGGGGCGTCTACGAGCAGTACTTC.

The chain uses TRBV13 and TRBJ2-1; maybe TRBD2 (6 bases). Germline-derived CDR1 and CDR2 are PRHDT and FYEKMQ (reference sequence). This CDR3 is built from 14 residues. Trimming pared 8 bases from V and 5 bases from J, leaving 16 bases between. The CDR3 region has the DNA TGTGCCAGCGTTGGAGGGGCGGGCGACAATGAGCAGTTCTTC. Its protein is CASVGGAGDNEQFF.

The chain has TRBV4-3 and TRBJ1-3; 7 bases map to TRBD1. Germline V lookup: CDR1 LGHNA, CDR2 YSLEER. V lost 4 bases and J lost 0; bases outside the gene matches: 6. This CDR3 contains 16 residues. As DNA, the CDR3 is TGCGCCAGCAGCCCCGACAGGGCCCTCTCTGGAAACACCATATATTTT. It encodes CASSPDRALSGNTIYF.

The sample holds one count of this clone. The V gene is TRBV29-1, the J gene TRBJ1-5; TRBD1 matches 12 bases. Germline lookup yields CDR1 SQVTM and CDR2 ANQGSEA. The CDR3 extends over 15 amino acids. Trimming cost V 7 bases and J 6 bases; bases outside gene matches: 10. CDR3 loop: CSARLGTGGGQPQHF. CDR3 bases: TGCAGCGCCCGCCTCGGGACAGGGGGCGGTCAGCCCCAGCATTTT.

V is TRBV25-1 and J is TRBJ2-7, with 9 bases lining up with TRBD1. CDR1 MGHDK and CDR2 SYGVNS come from the germline V gene. Losses at the gene ends were 1 base for V and 7 bases for J; bases not matched to a gene: 8. This CDR3 region has 15 residues. The CDR3 is CASSELRGQGDEQYF. As DNA, the CDR3 is TGTGCCAGCAGTGAATTGAGGGGACAGGGTGATGAGCAGTACTTC.

The rearrangement uses TRBV6-6 and TRBJ1-1; D not resolved. CDR3 length: 10 amino acids. Deletions cut 6 bases from V and 10 bases from J, with 9 bases between. Germline values: CDR1 MNHNY, CDR2 SVGAGI (reference sequence). The DNA for the CDR3 is TGTGCCAGCAGCCGGGGAGTAGCTTTCTTT. Encoded protein: CASSRGVAFF.

The chain uses TRBV18 and TRBJ1-1; no clear D. There are 13 residues in the CDR3. Germline CDR1 is KGHSH and CDR2 is LQKENI. V was shortened by 5 bases and J by 0 bases, with 7 bases between the two germline ends. This CDR3 is CASSSELNTEAFF. The CDR3 DNA reads as TGTGCCAGCTCATCGGAGTTGAACACTGAAGCTTTCTTT.

This clone came up a few times. The rearrangement joins TRBV6-5 to TRBJ1-5, with D tentatively TRBD1 (5 bases). The V and J ends lost 2 bases and 7 bases respectively, with 9 bases between them. This CDR3 region has 13 residues. Germline V gene sequence: CDR1 MNHEY, CDR2 SVGAGI. This chain's CDR3 is CASSYAGRQPQHF. The CDR3 nucleotides are TGTGCCAGCAGTTACGCGGGGCGACAGCCCCAGCATTTT.

V usage is TRBV27 and J usage is TRBJ1-3; D is unresolved. Trimming took 0 bases from V and 4 from J, leaving 7 bases between them. From germline, CDR1 is MNHEY and CDR2 SMNVEV (reference sequence). The CDR3 has 14 amino acids. The CDR3 DNA sequence: TGTGCCAGCAGTTTATCGGCCTCCGGAAACACCATATATTTT. It encodes CASSLSASGNTIYF.

J is TRBJ1-6 and V is TRBV5-1; the D is unclear. CDR3 length: 17 amino acids. V was trimmed by 5 bases and J by 0 bases, leaving 15 bases between them. Germline V lookup: CDR1 SGHRS, CDR2 YFSETQ. In nucleotides, the CDR3 is TGCGCCAGCAGTGAGATGAGTATCACCTCCTATAATTCACCCCTCCACTTT. This sequence encodes CASSEMSITSYNSPLHF. Drawing the rest from reference TRBV5-1 and TRBJ1-6, the complete variable domain is KAGVTQTPRYLIKTRGQQVTLSCSPISGHRSVSWYQQTPGQGLQFLFEYFSETQRNKGNFPGRFSGRQFSNSRSEMNVSTLELGDSALYLCASSEMSITSYNSPLHFGNGTRLTVT.

V usage is TRBV6-2 or TRBV6-3 and J usage is TRBJ2-7; 7 positions agree with TRBD2. There are 15 residues in the CDR3. Per germline, CDR1 MNHEY and CDR2 SVGEGT. J gave up 2 bases and V 2 bases, and 6 bases lay outside the gene matches. CDR3 sequence reads: CASSYPSAGTYEQYF. The CDR3 DNA is TGTGCCAGCAGTTACCCTTCAGCGGGGACCTACGAGCAGTACTTC.

The chain uses TRBV7-8 and TRBJ1-4; D may be TRBD1 (6 bases). The length of the CDR3 is 15 residues. CDR1 is SGHVS, CDR2 FQNEAQ, per germline. Trimming cost V 5 bases and J 2 bases, with 12 bases left between them. In nucleotides, the CDR3 is TGTGCCAGCAGCGACCGGACAGCGACTAATGAAAAACTGTTTTTT. Translated: CASSDRTATNEKLFF. Combining the CDR3 with reference TRBV7-8 and TRBJ1-4 gives the whole variable domain GAGVSQSPRYKVAKRGQDVALRCDPISGHVSLFWYQQALGQGPEFLTYFQNEAQLDKSGLPSDRFFAERPEGSVSTLKIQRTQQEDSAVYLCASSDRTATNEKLFFGSGTQLSVL.

Note on this clone: This may stem from a read error, because a much larger clone lies one nucleotide away. V and J are TRBV2 and TRBJ2-7; D is undetermined. Trimming stripped 5 bases from V and 1 base from J, with 6 bases between. Germline CDR1 SNHLY, CDR2 FYNNEI. CDR3 size: 12 residues. The CDR3 DNA sequence: TGTGCCAGCAGTTCCGGGTCCTACGAGCAGTACTTC. This encodes CASSSGSYEQYF. The full variable domain, its missing parts supplied by reference TRBV2 and TRBJ2-7, is EPEVTQTPSHQVTQMGQEVILRCVPISNHLYFYWYRQILGQKVEFLVSFYNNEISEKSEIFDDQFSVERPDGSNFTLKIRSTKLEDSAMYFCASSSGSYEQYFGPGTRLTVT.

The chain joins TRBV6-5 to TRBJ2-3; D may be TRBD1 (5 bases). V lost 8 bases to trimming and J lost 14 bases, with 20 bases between them. This CDR3 is 12 amino acids long. Looked up from germline, CDR1 is MNHEY and CDR2 is SVGAGI. The CDR3 here is CASPGDSYRLYF. DNA of the CDR3: TGTGCCAGCCCTGGAGACAGTTATCGGTTGTATTTT.

This clone appeared a single time. The chain has TRBV2 and TRBJ2-7, with 10 positions matching TRBD2. Trimming removed 6 bases from V and 2 bases from J; junction bases left unmatched: 4. This CDR3 region has 14 residues. Looked up from germline, CDR1 is SNHLY and CDR2 is FYNNEI. The CDR3 here is CASREREGPYEQYF. DNA for the CDR3: TGTGCCAGCAGAGAGCGGGAGGGCCCCTACGAGCAGTACTTC.

The V gene is TRBV2, the J gene TRBJ2-7, with 13 positions matching TRBD2. V was pared by 3 bases and J by 0 bases, with 8 bases of the junction left unmatched. The CDR3 is made up of 18 amino acids. The germline CDR1 and CDR2 sequences are SNHLY and FYNNEI. The CDR3 DNA reads as TGTGCCAGCAGTGACCTGGTGGGACTAGCGGGGCACTCCTACGAGCAGTACTTC. This sequence encodes CASSDLVGLAGHSYEQYF.

This clone has a handful of counts. V usage is TRBV6-4 and J usage is TRBJ2-1, with D possibly being TRBD2 (5 bases). The V gene lost 4 bases and the J gene lost 1 base, with 11 bases spanning the gap. Germline V lookup: CDR1 MRHNA, CDR2 SNTAGT. The CDR3 spans 15 residues. CDR3: CASSASGSSYNEQFF. In DNA form, the CDR3 reads TGTGCCAGCAGTGCGAGCGGATCTTCCTACAATGAGCAGTTCTTC.